This TCR beta chain was identified during a study of blood T cell repertoires in COVID-19 (dated by TCRdb to 2018 to 2021). Broadly, across the study: The collaborator samples originated in the United States, Italy and Spain and spanned the acute and convalescent phases of COVID-19. A freely available public database, intended as a resource for researchers studying the immune response to SARS-CoV-2, is where the repertoires were released. Sample metadata almost always included a de-identified subject ID, COVID-19 status, age in years and sex. Where available, HLA class I and class II types were obtained from metadata supplied by the sample provider rather than from assay-based typing. Deeply sampled blood TCRbeta repertoires from subjects exposed to, actively infected with, or recovered from COVID-19 were included in the dataset. The prospective study material was composed of cDNA or gDNA derived from T cells, B-cell-depleted T cells, or PBMCs. Samples came from the ongoing ImmuneRACE study (first 160 participants) plus 1,254 subjects from 6 global collaborators. Findings and caveats that apply to the study as a whole: The amount of clinical and demographic metadata varied by source and participant and was provided uncurated.

Based on the germline V gene, the CDR1 and CDR2 sequences are SGDLS and YYNGEE. The CDR3 holds 14 amino acids from the cysteine to the phenylalanine. Only CDR3 DNA remains: 42 bases, in frame from the first base. Trimming takes 1 base from V and 4 bases from J, and the germline ends sit 10 bases apart. This clone was recorded a few times. Its specific antigen is unknown. It has no much larger one-base neighbor in the sample; base qualities were not kept. TCRbeta CDR3 regions were amplified from genomic DNA using the immunoSEQ Assay, a bias-controlled multiplex PCR. Per the original workflow: The number of nucleated cells in each sample was estimated from the amplification of reference gene primers within the assay. To quantify the absolute abundance of each unique TCRbeta CDR3 rearrangement, sequence reads were collapsed and filtered. For each sample, productive Simpson clonality was calculated by taking the square root of Simpson's diversity index across productive rearrangements. This immuneACCESS table, as held by TCRdb, lists in-frame sequences with V and J called but not all clones. Of the missing ones, under half trace to an unresolved V gene in checked studies; the others have no known cause. The V and J calls and the clone size are those of that table, but D and trimming were determined from the DNA. The sample contains about 160,000 clones, roughly 82% of them found a single time. The top ten clonotypes cover 2.2% of the sample.

Collaborating institutions collected whole blood in K2EDTA tubes following their own protocols. For TCRbeta analysis, collaborator samples were shipped as frozen whole blood, as isolated PBMCs, or as DNA extracted from either sample type. The clonotype originates from a man aged 70 or older with acute or convalescent COVID-19. The rearranged chain carries TRBV9 and TRBJ2-3; the D gene cannot be named for sure. The sample comprised peripheral blood. The CDR3: CASSVSPVADTQYF. The nucleotides are TGTGCCAGCAGCGTAAGCCCCGTAGCAGATACGCAGTATTTT.